These T cell receptor beta chains were read from a single sample in a study of cytomegalovirus exposure and HLA in healthy donors. Clones were sequenced by immunoSEQ multiplex PCR, and TCRdb holds only the in-frame ones, with some missing. The sample lists 150,000 to 200,000 clones, approximately 80% occurring once. Sequencing was carried out using PBMCs. These TCRs come from a woman aged 18 to 35 in good health and CMV-seronegative. The CDR3 runs from the conserved cysteine through the conserved F or W. A D gene is named only where the DNA matches it firmly. The size entry is marked missing in some rows and otherwise reads once, few, many or a size class.

abundance: NA; d_gene: TRBD1; v_gene: TRBV7-9; j_gene: TRBJ1-2; CDR3nt: TGTGCCAGCCCTCGGACAGGGGGCATCCATGGCTACACCTTC; CDR3aa: CASPRTGGIHGYTF
abundance: NA; d_gene: NA; v_gene: TRBV7-9; j_gene: TRBJ2-5; CDR3nt: TGTGCCAGCAGCCCCCTCCAAGAGACCCAGTACTTC; CDR3aa: CASSPLQETQYF
abundance: NA; d_gene: NA; v_gene: TRBV5-1; j_gene: TRBJ1-6; CDR3nt: TGCGCCAGCAGCTTGGACTCCGCGAATTCACCCCTCCACTTT; CDR3aa: CASSLDSANSPLHF
abundance: once; d_gene: TRBD1; v_gene: TRBV27; j_gene: TRBJ2-5; CDR3nt: TGTGCCAGTGCGGTGGATCCGACAGGGAACCGAGGCCAGTACTTC; CDR3aa: CASAVDPTGNRGQYF
abundance: NA; d_gene: TRBD1; v_gene: TRBV6-5; j_gene: TRBJ2-5; CDR3nt: TGTGCCAGCAGTTTCACCGGAGGGACAGGCATGGAGACCCAGTACTTC; CDR3aa: CASSFTGGTGMETQYF
abundance: once; d_gene: TRBD1; v_gene: TRBV9; j_gene: TRBJ1-5; CDR3nt: TGTGCCAGCAGCGTCGGGACAGGGCGTCAGCCCCAGCATTTT; CDR3aa: CASSVGTGRQPQHF
abundance: NA; d_gene: TRBD1; v_gene: TRBV5-1; j_gene: TRBJ1-3; CDR3nt: TGCGCCAGCAGCTTGCCCCCTGGACAGGGTGGAAACACCATATATTTT; CDR3aa: CASSLPPGQGGNTIYF
abundance: NA; d_gene: TRBD1; v_gene: TRBV6-6; j_gene: TRBJ1-1; CDR3nt: TGTGCCACCGAACAGGGGATGAACACTGAAGCTTTCTTT; CDR3aa: CATEQGMNTEAFF
abundance: NA; d_gene: NA; v_gene: TRBV27; j_gene: TRBJ1-5; CDR3nt: TGTGCCAGCAGTTTCCGAGGTAATCAGCCCCAGCATTTT; CDR3aa: CASSFRGNQPQHF
abundance: NA; d_gene: TRBD1; v_gene: TRBV7-9; j_gene: TRBJ2-7; CDR3nt: TGTGCCAGCAGCTTAGGGGGACAGGGACGGGAGCAGTACTTC; CDR3aa: CASSLGGQGREQYF
abundance: NA; d_gene: NA; v_gene: TRBV28; j_gene: TRBJ1-5; CDR3nt: TGTGCCAGCAGTTTACCCCCCTGGACACCTAATCAGCCCCAGCATTTT; CDR3aa: CASSLPPWTPNQPQHF
abundance: NA; d_gene: NA; v_gene: TRBV28; j_gene: TRBJ1-4; CDR3nt: TGTGCCAGCCGTCTACCGGGGTCTGAAAAACTGTTTTTT; CDR3aa: CASRLPGSEKLFF
abundance: NA; d_gene: TRBD1; v_gene: TRBV28; j_gene: TRBJ2-7; CDR3nt: TGTGCCAGCCAGGGGACAGGGCGCTGGCACGAGCAGTACTTC; CDR3aa: CASQGTGRWHEQYF
abundance: NA; d_gene: TRBD2; v_gene: TRBV5-4; j_gene: TRBJ2-1; CDR3nt: TGTGCCAGCAGCTTGGGGTACGAAGAAGCGGGAGCCTATGATGAGCAGTTCTTC; CDR3aa: CASSLGYEEAGAYDEQFF